The rows below give T cell receptor beta chains drawn from one sample of a study of Graves' ophthalmopathy and Graves' hyperthyroidism. TCRdb called the multiplex PCR reads again in MiXCR, with one record for every CDR3 protein. The data contain some 48,000 distinct CDR3 sequences, 50% to 65% of them singletons. Sequences were obtained from peripheral blood. The receptors come from an adult man with Graves' ophthalmopathy. CDR3s include the opening cysteine and the closing phenylalanine or tryptophan. Each record gives: J gene, D gene, clone size, V gene, CDR3 protein, CDR3 DNA. The D gene is left open where the match is weak. Size is stated for part of the rows, as once, few or many counts, or as a class when the clone is expanded.

>TRBJ2-3|NA|many|TRBV6-1
CASSAGRGADTQYF
TGTGCCAGCAGTGCAGGCAGGGGGGCAGATACGCAGTATTTT
>TRBJ1-5|NA|NA|TRBV7-3
CASSLGQGNQPQHF
TGTGCCAGCAGCTTGGGGCAGGGGAATCAGCCCCAGCATTTT
>TRBJ1-5|NA|NA|TRBV5-1
CASSWDGNLETQHF
TGCGCCAGCAGCTGGGACGGAAACTTAGAAACCCAGCATTTT
>TRBJ1-2|NA|NA|TRBV6-4
CASSDSRRPSYGYTF
TGTGCCAGCAGTGACTCTAGGCGCCCTAGCTATGGCTACACCTTC
>TRBJ2-1|NA|medium-sized|TRBV2
CASSVGYEQFF
TGTGCCAGCAGTGTGGGGTATGAGCAGTTCTTC
>TRBJ1-4|NA|many|TRBV20-1
CSASRGLANEKLFF
TGCAGTGCTTCCCGGGGATTGGCTAATGAAAAACTGTTTTTT
>TRBJ2-7|TRBD2|NA|TRBV20-1
CSANPSGYEQYF
TGCAGTGCTAATCCTAGCGGGTACGAGCAGTACTTC
>TRBJ1-1|NA|many|TRBV7-9
CASSLKAGAGGVTEAFF
TGTGCCAGCAGCTTAAAGGCTGGGGCGGGGGGGGTCACTGAAGCTTTCTTT
>TRBJ2-2|TRBD1|many|TRBV20-1
CSARGTGDTGELFF
TGCAGTGCCAGAGGGACAGGGGACACCGGGGAGCTGTTTTTT
>TRBJ2-2|TRBD2|many|TRBV2
CASSETREGTGELFF
TGTGCCAGCAGTGAAACTAGGGAGGGCACCGGGGAGCTGTTTTTT
>TRBJ2-3|NA|many|TRBV10-2
CASRQGADTQYF
TGCGCCAGCAGGCAAGGGGCAGATACGCAGTATTTT
>TRBJ2-4|TRBD2|once|TRBV29-1
CSARGGARVDIQYF
TGCAGCGCTCGGGGGGGGGCTAGGGTGGACATTCAGTACTTC
>TRBJ2-1|NA|NA|TRBV5-6
CASSLEELLYNEQFF
TGTGCCAGCAGCTTGGAGGAACTACTGTACAATGAGCAGTTCTTC
>TRBJ2-7|NA|NA|TRBV25-1
CASSARAPGSGVEQYF
TGTGCCAGCAGTGCTAGAGCCCCGGGATCAGGGGTCGAGCAGTACTTC
>TRBJ2-6|TRBD1|once|TRBV7-9
CASSLGQGSGANVLTF
TGTGCCAGCAGCTTAGGACAGGGAAGTGGGGCCAACGTCCTGACTTTC
>TRBJ1-6|TRBD1|NA|TRBV5-1
CASSFQGEGPPLHF
TGCGCCAGCAGCTTCCAGGGGGAGGGTCCACCCCTCCACTTT
>TRBJ2-2|NA|NA|TRBV6-6
CASSYQDTGELFF
TGTGCCAGCAGTTACCAGGACACCGGGGAGCTGTTTTTT
>TRBJ1-4|NA|many|TRBV28
CASSLLGNINEKLFF
TGTGCCAGCAGTTTACTCGGGAACATTAATGAAAAACTGTTTTTT